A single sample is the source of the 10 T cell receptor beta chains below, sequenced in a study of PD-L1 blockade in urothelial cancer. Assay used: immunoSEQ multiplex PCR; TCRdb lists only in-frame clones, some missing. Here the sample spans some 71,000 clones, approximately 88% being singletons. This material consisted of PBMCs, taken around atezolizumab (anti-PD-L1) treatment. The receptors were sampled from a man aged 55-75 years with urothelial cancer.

CDR3 DNA: TGTGCCAGCAGCTTAGACTTCTCTGGAAACACCATATATTTT. Encoded protein: CASSLDFSGNTIYF. The chain is built from TRBV7-8 and TRBJ1-3, with no clear D. Germline V gene data show CDR1 as SGHVS and CDR2 as FQNEAQ. Deletions cut 1 base from V and 0 bases from J, with 4 bases between. This CDR3 has 14 amino acids.

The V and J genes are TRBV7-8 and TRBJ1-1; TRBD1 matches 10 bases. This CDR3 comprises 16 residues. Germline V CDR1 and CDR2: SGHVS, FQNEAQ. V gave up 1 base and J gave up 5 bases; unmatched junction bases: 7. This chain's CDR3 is CASSLGAGTGETEAFF. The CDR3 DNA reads TGTGCCAGCAGCTTAGGGGCCGGGACAGGGGAAACTGAAGCTTTCTTT.

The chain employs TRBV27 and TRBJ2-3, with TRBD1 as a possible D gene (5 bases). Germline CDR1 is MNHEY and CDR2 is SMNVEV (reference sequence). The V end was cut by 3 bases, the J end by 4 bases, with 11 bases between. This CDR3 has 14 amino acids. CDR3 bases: TGTGCCAGCAGTTTGGGGCAGGGATCAGATACGCAGTATTTT. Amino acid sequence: CASSLGQGSDTQYF.

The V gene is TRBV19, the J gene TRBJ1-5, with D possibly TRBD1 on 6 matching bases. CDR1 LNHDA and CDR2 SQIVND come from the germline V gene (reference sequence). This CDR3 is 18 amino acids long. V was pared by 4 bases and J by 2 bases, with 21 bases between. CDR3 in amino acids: CASSNPTGGRSGNQPQHF. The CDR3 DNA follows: TGTGCCAGTAGTAATCCGACTGGGGGCAGGAGTGGCAATCAGCCCCAGCATTTT. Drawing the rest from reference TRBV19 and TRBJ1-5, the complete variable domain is DGGITQSPKYLFRKEGQNVTLSCEQNLNHDAMYWYRQDPGQGLRLIYYSQIVNDFQKGDIAEGYSVSREKKESFPLTVTSAQKNPTAFYLCASSNPTGGRSGNQPQHFGDGTRLSIL.

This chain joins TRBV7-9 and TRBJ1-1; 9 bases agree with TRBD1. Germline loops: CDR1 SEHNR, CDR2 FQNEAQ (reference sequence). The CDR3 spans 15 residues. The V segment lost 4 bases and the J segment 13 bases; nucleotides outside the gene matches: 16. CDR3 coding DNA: TGTGCCAGCAGCTCGCCGGGACAGGGAATTCAACAGTTTTTCTTT. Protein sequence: CASSSPGQGIQQFFF.

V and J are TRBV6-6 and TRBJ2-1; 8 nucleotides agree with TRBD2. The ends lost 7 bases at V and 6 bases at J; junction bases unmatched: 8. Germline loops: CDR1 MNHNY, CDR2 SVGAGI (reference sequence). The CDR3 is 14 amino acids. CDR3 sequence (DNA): TGTGCCAGCAATAGGGTAGCGGGATTCAATGAGCAGTTCTTC. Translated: CASNRVAGFNEQFF.

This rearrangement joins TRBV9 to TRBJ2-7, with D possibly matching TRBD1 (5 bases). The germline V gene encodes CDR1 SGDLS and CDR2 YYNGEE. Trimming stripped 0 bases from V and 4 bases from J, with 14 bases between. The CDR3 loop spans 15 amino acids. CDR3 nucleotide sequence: TGTGCCAGCAGCGTAGGCCAGGGAACAGCGTACGAGCAGTACTTC. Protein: CASSVGQGTAYEQYF.

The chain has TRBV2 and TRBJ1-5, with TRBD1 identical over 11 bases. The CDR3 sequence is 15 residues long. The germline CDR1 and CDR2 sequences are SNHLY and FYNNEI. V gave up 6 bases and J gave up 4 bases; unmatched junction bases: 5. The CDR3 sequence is CASRAGTGGNQPQHF. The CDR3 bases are TGTGCCAGCAGAGCAGGGACAGGGGGGAATCAGCCCCAGCATTTT.

CDR3 DNA sequence: TGCGCCAGCAGCGTATTAGAGAGTAACACTGAAGCTTTCTTT. This encodes CASSVLESNTEAFF. J is TRBJ1-1 and V is TRBV5-1; D gene uncertain. Trimming pared 4 bases from V and 2 bases from J, leaving 12 bases between. The germline gives CDR1 SGHRS, CDR2 YFSETQ. The CDR3 spans 14 residues.

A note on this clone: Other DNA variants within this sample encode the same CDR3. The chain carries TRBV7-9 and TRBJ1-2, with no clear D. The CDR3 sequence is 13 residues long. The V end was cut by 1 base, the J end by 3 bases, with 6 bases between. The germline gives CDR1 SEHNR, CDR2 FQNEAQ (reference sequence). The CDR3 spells CASSLGADYGYTF. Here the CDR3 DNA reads TGTGCCAGCAGCTTAGGTGCAGACTATGGCTACACCTTC.